This TCR beta chain is from a study of T cell responses to AZD1222 COVID-19 vaccine. Findings and limits, study-wide: Clonal diversity was possibly underestimated; the donors were predominantly white British and more often female. Increases in Spike-specific TCR breadth and depth were seen after two AZD1222 doses.

Clones were sequenced by immunoSEQ multiplex PCR, and TCRdb holds only the in-frame ones, with some missing. The top ten clones hold about a sixth of a sample with about 57,000 clones, more than 75% of them seen once. A remark on this clone: Its antigen is as yet unknown.

Per the germline V gene, CDR1 is ENHRY and CDR2 is SYGVKD. There are 14 residues in the CDR3. V shed 10 bases, J shed 2 bases, and the junction held 7 bases outside the gene matches. The TCR originated in an adult in good health. The J gene is TRBJ2-3, the V gene TRBV10-3; 9 nucleotides agree with TRBD2. The sample here was peripheral blood, taken on day 0 of AZD1222 vaccination. The CDR3 sequence: CASGLAIATDTQYF. In nucleotides, the CDR3 is TGTGCCAGCGGACTAGCGATAGCCACAGATACGCAGTATTTT.